Listed below are T cell receptor beta chains from one sample, sequenced in a study of OX40 agonist ivuxolimab in advanced cancers. The assay was immunoSEQ multiplex PCR, and TCRdb's table has in-frame clones only and misses some. There are over 45,000 clones in the sample; around 89% occur only once, and around 30% lies in the top ten. The specimen was CD4+ or CD8+ T cells sorted from blood, collected in a trial of the OX40 agonist ivuxolimab. Receptor source: an adult with an advanced solid tumor such as melanoma, head and neck, liver or kidney cancer. The CDR3 runs from the conserved cysteine through the conserved F or W. The D gene is left open where the match is weak. Size values are once, few and many counts, or a class for expanded clones, and some rows have none.

CDR3 protein	CDR3 DNA	clone size	J gene	V gene	D gene
CASSPDRGAGQVNGYTF	TGCGCCAGCAGCCCTGACCGTGGGGCAGGGCAGGTTAATGGCTACACCTTC	-	TRBJ1-2	TRBV4-1	-
CASSLDGLNEKLFF	TGTGCCAGCAGCTTGGACGGACTGAATGAAAAACTGTTTTTT	-	TRBJ1-4	TRBV5-4	-
CASSQSGGSAPNEQYF	TGCGCCAGCAGTCAATCTGGGGGGTCCGCTCCTAACGAGCAGTACTTC	-	TRBJ2-7	TRBV23-1	-
CAAWTNGRGGEQFF	TGTGCCGCCTGGACTAACGGGAGGGGGGGTGAGCAGTTCTTC	-	TRBJ2-1	TRBV30	TRBD2
CASSEADYNEQFF	TGTGCCAGCAGTGAAGCGGACTACAATGAGCAGTTCTTC	once	TRBJ2-1	TRBV2	-
CASSQAELMNTEAFF	TGTGCCAGCAGCCAAGCGGAACTAATGAACACTGAAGCTTTCTTT	-	TRBJ1-1	TRBV4-2	-
CASSALGLAEGGMETQYF	TGTGCCAGCAGCGCTCTAGGACTAGCGGAAGGGGGTATGGAGACCCAGTACTTC	-	TRBJ2-5	TRBV9	TRBD2
CASKSPPGEQYF	TGTGCCAGCAAATCGCCGCCCGGGGAGCAGTACTTC	-	TRBJ2-7	TRBV27	-
CASSSGPPDNTEAFF	TGTGCCAGCAGCTCTGGACCGCCCGACAACACTGAAGCTTTCTTT	-	TRBJ1-1	TRBV14	-
CAWIEGGFTEAFF	TGTGCCTGGATTGAGGGCGGTTTCACTGAAGCTTTCTTT	-	TRBJ1-1	TRBV30	-
CASSLGPGLGEKLFF	TGTGCCAGCAGCCTCGGGCCCGGGCTGGGTGAAAAACTGTTTTTT	-	TRBJ1-4	TRBV7-9	-
CASSPPWDSQETQYF	TGTGCCAGCAGCCCTCCCTGGGACAGTCAAGAGACCCAGTACTTC	-	TRBJ2-5	TRBV7-9	TRBD1
CASSVGQETQYF	TGTGCCAGCAGCGTAGGCCAAGAGACCCAGTACTTC	-	TRBJ2-5	TRBV9	-
CATSRGLGSATDTQYF	TGTGCCACCAGCAGAGGACTCGGGAGCGCCACAGATACGCAGTATTTT	-	TRBJ2-3	TRBV15	-
CASSVGGAGQPQHF	TGTGCCAGCAGCGTCGGGGGGGCGGGACAGCCCCAGCATTTT	-	TRBJ1-5	TRBV11-2	-
CASATIAEGYEQYF	TGTGCCAGCGCTACTATTGCGGAAGGCTACGAGCAGTACTTC	-	TRBJ2-7	TRBV28	-
CASTGQGTNEKLFF	TGTGCCAGCACCGGACAGGGAACTAATGAAAAACTGTTTTTT	-	TRBJ1-4	TRBV6-5	TRBD1
CASSLSGNEQFF	TGTGCCAGCAGCCTATCGGGGAATGAGCAGTTCTTC	-	TRBJ2-1	TRBV9	-
CASSQFASDEQYF	TGCGCCAGCAGCCAATTTGCTAGCGACGAGCAGTACTTC	-	TRBJ2-7	TRBV4-1	-
CASSLIAGLAKNIQYF	TGTGCCAGCAGTTTAATCGCCGGTTTAGCCAAAAACATTCAGTACTTC	-	TRBJ2-4	TRBV27	-
CASSLSGNTYEQYF	TGTGCCAGCAGCTTGAGCGGGAACACATACGAGCAGTACTTC	once	TRBJ2-7	TRBV7-8	TRBD2
CASSSATGAPPSYEQYF	TGTGCCAGCAGCTCCGCTACAGGTGCGCCCCCCTCCTACGAGCAGTACTTC	-	TRBJ2-7	TRBV7-9	-
CASSVADASYEQYF	TGTGCCAGCAGCGTAGCGGACGCTTCCTACGAGCAGTACTTC	-	TRBJ2-7	TRBV9	-
CASSLAGPDEQFF	TGTGCCAGCAGTCTAGCGGGACCGGATGAGCAGTTCTTC	-	TRBJ2-1	TRBV27	TRBD2
CASSLRGVLSNQPQHF	TGTGCCAGCAGTCTTAGGGGGGTTCTAAGCAATCAGCCCCAGCATTTT	-	TRBJ1-5	TRBV27	-
CASTRGVSTGELFF	TGTGCCAGTACTCGGGGGGTGAGCACCGGGGAGCTGTTTTTT	-	TRBJ2-2	TRBV19	TRBD2
CASSVGILEDTQYF	TGTGCCAGCAGCGTCGGGATACTAGAAGATACGCAGTATTTT	once	TRBJ2-3	TRBV9	-
CASSATRASTDTQYF	TGTGCCAGCAGCGCGACTAGGGCTAGCACAGATACGCAGTATTTT	-	TRBJ2-3	TRBV9	-
CASSIPSGYTF	TGTGCCAGTAGCATCCCCTCGGGCTACACCTTC	-	TRBJ1-2	TRBV19	-
CASSGRFYTEAFF	TGCGCCAGCAGTGGTAGGTTTTACACTGAAGCTTTCTTT	-	TRBJ1-1	TRBV10-2	-
CASGLITSGAAGNTIYF	TGTGCTAGTGGTTTGATAACCTCAGGGGCGGCGGGAAACACCATATATTTT	-	TRBJ1-3	TRBV12-5	-
CASSISSGYTGELFF	TGTGCCAGCAGCATCTCTAGCGGCTACACCGGGGAGCTGTTTTTT	few	TRBJ2-2	TRBV9	TRBD2
CATTPGGDYGYTF	TGTGCCACCACCCCCGGGGGCGACTATGGCTACACCTTC	-	TRBJ1-2	TRBV7-9	-
CASSSPGLVSSYEQYF	TGTGCCAGCAGTTCTCCGGGACTGGTGAGCTCCTACGAGCAGTACTTC	once	TRBJ2-7	TRBV28	-
CAIRQGRNGVYEQFF	TGTGCCATACGACAGGGGCGAAATGGTGTGTATGAGCAGTTCTTC	-	TRBJ2-1	TRBV6-5	TRBD1
CASSQEPGAQFSYNEQFF	TGCGCCAGCAGCCAAGAACCAGGGGCGCAATTCTCCTACAATGAGCAGTTCTTC	-	TRBJ2-1	TRBV4-1	-
CASSLVHTEAFF	TGTGCCAGCAGCTTGGTCCACACTGAAGCTTTCTTT	-	TRBJ1-1	TRBV11-2	-
CASSVPLAGNHNEQFF	TGTGCCAGCAGTGTCCCACTAGCGGGGAACCACAATGAGCAGTTCTTC	-	TRBJ2-1	TRBV7-2	TRBD2
CASSLGQSSYNEQFF	TGCGCCAGCAGCTTGGGACAGAGCTCCTACAATGAGCAGTTCTTC	-	TRBJ2-1	TRBV5-1	-
CASSWGSSGLSGANVLTF	TGTGCCAGCAGCTGGGGGTCTAGCGGGCTCTCTGGGGCCAACGTCCTGACTTTC	-	TRBJ2-6	TRBV12-1	-
CASSLGSGLAYEQYF	TGTGCCAGCAGTTTAGGTTCGGGACTAGCCTACGAGCAGTACTTC	-	TRBJ2-7	TRBV11-2	TRBD2
CASSLGTGAGYEQYF	TGCGCCAGCAGCTTGGGAACGGGGGCGGGCTACGAGCAGTACTTC	-	TRBJ2-7	TRBV5-1	-
CASSPPRVVGETQYF	TGTGCCAGCTCACCACCGAGGGTAGTAGGAGAGACCCAGTACTTC	-	TRBJ2-5	TRBV18	-
CASKGTGVYEQYF	TGTGCCAGCAAAGGGACAGGGGTCTACGAGCAGTACTTC	once	TRBJ2-7	TRBV27	TRBD1
CASSTDSYEQYF	TGTGCCAGCAGTACGGACTCCTACGAGCAGTACTTC	-	TRBJ2-7	TRBV27	-
CASSVVAGGPGEQYF	TGTGCCAGCAGCGTAGTAGCGGGAGGGCCGGGGGAGCAGTACTTC	-	TRBJ2-7	TRBV9	TRBD2
CASSQSLFGNEQFF	TGTGCCAGCAGCCAGTCGTTATTTGGTAATGAGCAGTTCTTC	-	TRBJ2-1	TRBV9	-
CASSTSTGANVLTF	TGTGCCAGTAGTACCTCGACCGGGGCCAACGTCCTGACTTTC	-	TRBJ2-6	TRBV19	-
CASSPLRSDEQYF	TGTGCCAGCTCACCACTCAGGTCGGACGAGCAGTACTTC	-	TRBJ2-7	TRBV18	-
CASSDGTDSNQPQHF	TGTGCCAGCAGTGATGGTACGGATAGCAATCAGCCCCAGCATTTT	-	TRBJ1-5	TRBV2	-
CASNVETGGRTDTQYF	TGTGCCAGCAACGTCGAGACAGGGGGCCGCACAGATACGCAGTATTTT	-	TRBJ2-3	TRBV7-9	TRBD1
CASTPSGVSSYEQYF	TGTGCCAGCACCCCCTCTGGGGTAAGCTCCTACGAGCAGTACTTC	-	TRBJ2-7	TRBV27	-
CASSQGLQGGETQYF	TGCGCCAGCAGCCAAGGCTTACAGGGGGGAGAGACCCAGTACTTC	-	TRBJ2-5	TRBV4-1	TRBD1
CASSFFSSYNEQFF	TGTGCCAGCAGTTTTTTTAGCTCCTACAATGAGCAGTTCTTC	-	TRBJ2-1	TRBV27	-
CASSSGVAEGSNQPQHF	TGCGCCAGCAGCTCCGGGGTCGCCGAGGGTAGCAATCAGCCCCAGCATTTT	-	TRBJ1-5	TRBV5-1	-
CASREGNTEAFF	TGTGCCAGCAGAGAGGGCAACACTGAAGCTTTCTTT	-	TRBJ1-1	TRBV6-5	-
CASIPGLATYEQYF	TGTGCCAGCATTCCCGGACTGGCAACCTACGAGCAGTACTTC	-	TRBJ2-7	TRBV6-1	-
CASSLGPGTSYGYTF	TGTGCCAGCAGCTTAGGTCCGGGGACCTCCTATGGCTACACCTTC	-	TRBJ1-2	TRBV13	-
CASSADTGELFF	TGTGCCAGTAGTGCCGACACCGGGGAGCTGTTTTTT	-	TRBJ2-2	TRBV19	-
CASSSGHSTQYF	TGTGCCAGCAGTTCAGGACATTCTACGCAGTATTTT	-	TRBJ2-3	TRBV27	-